Listed below are T cell receptor beta chains from one sample, sequenced in a study of T-cell reconstitution after alpha-beta-depleted transplantation in children. Each CDR3 protein is one row after TCRdb ran MiXCR on the PCR reads. The sample has about 440,000 distinct CDR3 sequences; over 40% are singletons. This sample comprised PBMCs, obtained before TCRalphabeta/CD19-depleted stem cell transplant. The receptors shown here come from a girl aged 2 to 9 with aplastic anemia, due to receive a stem cell transplant. CDR3s include the opening cysteine and the closing phenylalanine or tryptophan. A D gene is named only where the DNA matches it firmly.

j_call cdr3_length d_call v_call cdr3_aa
TRBJ2-5 13 NA TRBV10-3 CAISRDTQETQYF
TRBJ2-3 14 NA TRBV11-2 CASSRWRDPDTQYF
TRBJ1-1 14 TRBD1 TRBV7-2 CASSPQTGPTEAFF
TRBJ1-3 13 NA TRBV7-2 CASSLEPEGTIYF
TRBJ2-5 17 TRBD1 TRBV2 CASRGLWGQGKMETQYF
TRBJ2-7 19 TRBD2 TRBV10-3 CAITRVIAGERGLAYEQYF
TRBJ2-3 15 NA TRBV28 CASSLSLGYTDTQYF
TRBJ2-7 16 TRBD1 TRBV9 CASSVHRTGGINEQYF
TRBJ2-3 16 NA TRBV12-3/TRBV12-4 CASSLGLRLGGDTQYF
TRBJ2-5 14 TRBD1 TRBV10-3 CAISPTGGAETQYF
TRBJ1-1 16 TRBD1 TRBV20-1 CSARGDRTGLNTEAFF
TRBJ2-3 13 NA TRBV4-1 CASSQDRPDTQYF
TRBJ2-7 14 NA TRBV3-1 CASSQDLGAYEQYF
TRBJ2-1 16 TRBD1 TRBV9 CASSLGQGGGHNEQFF
TRBJ1-3 13 NA TRBV12-3/TRBV12-4 CASSFASGNTIYF
TRBJ2-7 14 NA TRBV4-2 CASSQETGSGEQYF
TRBJ2-7 12 TRBD1 TRBV20-1 CSAVITGGEQYF
TRBJ2-4 14 NA TRBV12-3/TRBV12-4 CASSWGAAKNIQYF
TRBJ2-5 14 NA TRBV4-1 CASSQALAVGTQYF
TRBJ1-2 15 TRBD1 TRBV12-3/TRBV12-4 CASIPTGGASYGYTF
TRBJ1-1 12 NA TRBV7-3 CASSSDRFEAFF
TRBJ2-2 14 NA TRBV30 CAWRGPQDTGELFF
TRBJ2-5 13 NA TRBV29-1 CSVDLDYPETQYF
TRBJ1-5 13 NA TRBV30 CAWSVQDNQPQHF
TRBJ2-1 13 NA TRBV10-3 CAISENRDHEQFF
TRBJ2-1 12 NA TRBV3-1 CASSRALNEQFF
TRBJ2-3 17 TRBD1 TRBV3-1 CASSQEMRGPSTDTQYF
TRBJ1-2 14 NA TRBV7-9 CASSFATLPDGYTF
TRBJ2-1 15 TRBD2 TRBV6-1 CASSRSGRSYNEQFF
TRBJ2-5 16 TRBD2 TRBV5-1 CASSLEVREGRETQYF
TRBJ1-3 13 TRBD1 TRBV28 CAGRGGLGNTIYF
TRBJ1-1 15 TRBD1 TRBV20-1 CSARKDRRRNTEAFF
TRBJ2-1 17 TRBD2 TRBV5-1 CASSHSPRGLAGQGWFF
TRBJ1-5 17 NA TRBV10-2 CASSESILGAGSQPQHF
TRBJ2-1 12 NA TRBV6-6 CASSPPRGTQFF
TRBJ1-1 16 NA TRBV5-1 CASSLWVGAGGTEAFF
TRBJ2-7 14 TRBD2 TRBV5-1 CASSGGRPPYEQYF
TRBJ2-7 15 NA TRBV19 CASTSMAATLSEQYF
TRBJ2-7 15 NA TRBV13 CASSLVGTSRYEQYF
TRBJ2-1 13 TRBD2 TRBV12-3/TRBV12-4 CASFQRGVNEQFF
TRBJ1-5 13 NA TRBV7-2 CASSLADREPQHF
TRBJ2-1 13 NA TRBV12-3/TRBV12-4 CASSIQGRAEQFF
TRBJ2-5 15 TRBD2 TRBV7-9 CASSLLSGRVETQYF
TRBJ2-7 16 TRBD1 TRBV5-1 CASSFQSGTGYYEQYF
TRBJ2-7 15 TRBD2 TRBV6-2/TRBV6-3 CASSSLGGSSYEQYF
TRBJ2-7 15 TRBD2 TRBV3-1 CASSQRAGDRYEQYF
TRBJ2-7 14 NA TRBV20-1 CSARDWDGTGEQYF
TRBJ2-5 16 TRBD2 TRBV4-2 CASSQERASGEETQYF
TRBJ1-5 15 NA TRBV28 CASSLYGAGDQPQHF
TRBJ1-2 13 NA TRBV12-5 CASGSDTFYGYTF
TRBJ1-1 15 NA TRBV25-1 CASSRRTGGNTEAFF
TRBJ2-3 18 TRBD2 TRBV10-3 CAISESVGLAGSTDTQYF
TRBJ1-2 13 NA TRBV10-2 CASSEDISYGYTF
TRBJ2-1 16 TRBD2 TRBV6-1 CASSEPWTSGVNEQFF